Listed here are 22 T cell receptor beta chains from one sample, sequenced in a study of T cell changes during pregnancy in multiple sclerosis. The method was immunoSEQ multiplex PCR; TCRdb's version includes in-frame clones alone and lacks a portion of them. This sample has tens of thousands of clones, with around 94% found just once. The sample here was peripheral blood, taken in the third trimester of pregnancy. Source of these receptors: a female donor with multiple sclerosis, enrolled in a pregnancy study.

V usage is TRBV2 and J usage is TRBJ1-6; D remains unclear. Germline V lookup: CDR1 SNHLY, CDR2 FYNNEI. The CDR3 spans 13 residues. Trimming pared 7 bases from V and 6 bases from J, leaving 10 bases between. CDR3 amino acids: CASKSGSNSPLHF. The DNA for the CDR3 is TGTGCCAGCAAATCCGGGAGTAATTCACCCCTCCACTTT.

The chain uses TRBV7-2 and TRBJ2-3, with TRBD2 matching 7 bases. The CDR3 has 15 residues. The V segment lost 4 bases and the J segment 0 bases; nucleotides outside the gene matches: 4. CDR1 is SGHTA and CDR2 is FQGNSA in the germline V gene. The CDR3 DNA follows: TGTGCCAGCAGCTATGGGAGGGCTAGCACAGATACGCAGTATTTT. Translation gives CASSYGRASTDTQYF.

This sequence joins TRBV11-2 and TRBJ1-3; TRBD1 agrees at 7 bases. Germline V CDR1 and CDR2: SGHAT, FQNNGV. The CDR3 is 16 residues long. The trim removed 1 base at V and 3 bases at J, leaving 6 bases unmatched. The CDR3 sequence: CASSLVNRGGGNTIYF. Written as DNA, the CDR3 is TGTGCCAGCAGCTTAGTTAACAGGGGTGGTGGAAACACCATATATTTT.

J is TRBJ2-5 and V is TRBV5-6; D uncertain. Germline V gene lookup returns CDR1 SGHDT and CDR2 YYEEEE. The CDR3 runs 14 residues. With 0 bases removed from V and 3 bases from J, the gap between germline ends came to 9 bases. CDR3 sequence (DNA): TGTGCCAGCAGCTTGGGAGGCAGAGAAGAGACCCAGTACTTC. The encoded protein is CASSLGGREETQYF.

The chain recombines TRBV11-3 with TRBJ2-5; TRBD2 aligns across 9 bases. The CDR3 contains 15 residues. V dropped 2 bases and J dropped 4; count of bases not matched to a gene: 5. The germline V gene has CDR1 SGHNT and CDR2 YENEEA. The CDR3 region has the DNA TGTGCCAGCAGCTTAACGGCGGGAGGGTCAGAGACCCAGTACTTC. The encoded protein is CASSLTAGGSETQYF.

CDR3 loop: CASSEMWQYSYEQYF. Here the CDR3 DNA reads TGTGCCAGCAGTGAAATGTGGCAGTACTCCTACGAGCAGTACTTC. The rearrangement uses TRBV6-1 and TRBJ2-7; D is uncertain. Germline V gene sequence: CDR1 MNHNS, CDR2 SASEGT. The CDR3 has 15 residues. V lost 2 bases and J 0 bases, leaving 11 bases between the germline ends.

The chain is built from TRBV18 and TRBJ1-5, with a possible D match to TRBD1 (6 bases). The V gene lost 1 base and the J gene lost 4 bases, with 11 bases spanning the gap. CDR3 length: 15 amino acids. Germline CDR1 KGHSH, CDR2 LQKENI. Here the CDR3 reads CASSPLGGPNQPQHF. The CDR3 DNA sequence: TGTGCCAGCTCACCACTCGGGGGGCCAAATCAGCCCCAGCATTTT.

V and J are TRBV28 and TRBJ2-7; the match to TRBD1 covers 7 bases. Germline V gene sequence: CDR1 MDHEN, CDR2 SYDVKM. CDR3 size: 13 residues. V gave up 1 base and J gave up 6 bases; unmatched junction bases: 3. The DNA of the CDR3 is TGTGCCAGCAGTTTATCAGGGGGTAGCGAGCAGTACTTC. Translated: CASSLSGGSEQYF.

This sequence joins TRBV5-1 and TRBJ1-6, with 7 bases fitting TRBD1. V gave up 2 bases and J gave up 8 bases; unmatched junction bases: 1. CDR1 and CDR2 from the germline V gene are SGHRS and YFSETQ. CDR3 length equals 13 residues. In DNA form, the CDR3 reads TGCGCCAGCAGCTTTACAGGGGATTCACCCCTCCACTTT. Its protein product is CASSFTGDSPLHF.

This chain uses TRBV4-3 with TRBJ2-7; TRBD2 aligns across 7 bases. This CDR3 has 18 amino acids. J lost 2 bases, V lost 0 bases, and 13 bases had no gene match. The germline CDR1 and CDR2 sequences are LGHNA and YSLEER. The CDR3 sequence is CASSQDAIPGTTAYEQYF. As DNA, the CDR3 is TGCGCCAGCAGCCAAGACGCCATCCCCGGGACTACCGCCTACGAGCAGTACTTC.

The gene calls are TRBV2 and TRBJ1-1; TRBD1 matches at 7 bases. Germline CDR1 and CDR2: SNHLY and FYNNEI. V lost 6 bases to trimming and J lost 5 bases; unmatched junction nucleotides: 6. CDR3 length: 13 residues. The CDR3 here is CASRDRLWTEAFF. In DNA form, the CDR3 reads TGTGCCAGCAGGGACAGGCTTTGGACTGAAGCTTTCTTT.

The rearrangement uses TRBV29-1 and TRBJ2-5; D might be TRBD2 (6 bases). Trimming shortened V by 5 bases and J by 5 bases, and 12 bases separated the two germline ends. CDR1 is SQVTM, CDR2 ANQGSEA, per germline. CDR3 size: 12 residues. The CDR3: CSVMEGLETQYF. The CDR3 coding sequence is TGCAGCGTTATGGAGGGGTTGGAGACCCAGTACTTC.

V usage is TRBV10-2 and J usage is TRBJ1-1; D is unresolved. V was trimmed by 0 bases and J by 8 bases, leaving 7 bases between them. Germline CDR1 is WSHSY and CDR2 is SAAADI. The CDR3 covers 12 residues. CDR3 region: CASSESVREAFF. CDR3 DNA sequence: TGCGCCAGCAGTGAGTCGGTGAGGGAAGCTTTCTTT.

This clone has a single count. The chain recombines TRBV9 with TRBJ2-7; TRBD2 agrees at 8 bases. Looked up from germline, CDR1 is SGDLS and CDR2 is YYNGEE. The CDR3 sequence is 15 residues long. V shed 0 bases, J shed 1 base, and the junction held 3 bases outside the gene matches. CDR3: CASSVESGGSYEQYF. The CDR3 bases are TGTGCCAGCAGCGTAGAAAGCGGGGGATCCTACGAGCAGTACTTC.

The CDR3 here is CASSRLPTGDTQYF. The CDR3 coding sequence is TGTGCCAGCAGCAGGTTACCGACAGGGGATACGCAGTATTTT. This rearrangement joins TRBV9 to TRBJ2-3; 7 bases align to TRBD1. CDR1 and CDR2 from the germline V gene are SGDLS and YYNGEE. The length of the CDR3 is 14 residues. Germline trimming cut 4 bases from V and 6 bases from J; bases unmatched to any gene: 8.

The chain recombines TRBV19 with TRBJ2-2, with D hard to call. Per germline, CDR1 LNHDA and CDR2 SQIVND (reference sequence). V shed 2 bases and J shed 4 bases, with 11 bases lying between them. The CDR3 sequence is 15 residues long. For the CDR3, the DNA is TGTGCCAGTAGTATAACAGAACCCTCCACCGGGGAGCTGTTTTTT. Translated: CASSITEPSTGELFF.

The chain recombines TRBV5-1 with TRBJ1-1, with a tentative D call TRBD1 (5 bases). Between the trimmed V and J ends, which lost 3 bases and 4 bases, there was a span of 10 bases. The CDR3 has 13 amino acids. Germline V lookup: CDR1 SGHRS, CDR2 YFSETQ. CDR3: CASSSPQGTEAFF. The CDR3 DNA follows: TGCGCCAGCAGCTCCCCCCAGGGCACTGAAGCTTTCTTT.

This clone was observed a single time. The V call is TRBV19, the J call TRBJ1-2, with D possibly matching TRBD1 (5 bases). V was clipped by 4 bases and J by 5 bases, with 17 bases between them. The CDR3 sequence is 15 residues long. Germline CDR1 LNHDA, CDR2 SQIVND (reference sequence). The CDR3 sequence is CASSNPEAGLYGYTF. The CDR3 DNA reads TGTGCCAGTAGTAACCCAGAGGCAGGGCTATATGGCTACACCTTC.

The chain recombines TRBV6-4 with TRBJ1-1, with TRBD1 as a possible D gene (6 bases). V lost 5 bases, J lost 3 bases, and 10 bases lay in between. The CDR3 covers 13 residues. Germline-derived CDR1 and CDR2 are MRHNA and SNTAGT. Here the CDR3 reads CASSPQGYTEAFF. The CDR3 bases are TGTGCCAGCAGTCCGCAGGGGTACACTGAAGCTTTCTTT.

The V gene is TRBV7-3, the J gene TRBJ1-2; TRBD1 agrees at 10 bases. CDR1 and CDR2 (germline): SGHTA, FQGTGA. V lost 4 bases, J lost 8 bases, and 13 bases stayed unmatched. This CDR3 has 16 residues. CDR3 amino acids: CASSSYPGQGQGGYTF. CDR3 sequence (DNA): TGTGCCAGCAGCTCATACCCGGGACAGGGGCAGGGCGGCTACACCTTC.

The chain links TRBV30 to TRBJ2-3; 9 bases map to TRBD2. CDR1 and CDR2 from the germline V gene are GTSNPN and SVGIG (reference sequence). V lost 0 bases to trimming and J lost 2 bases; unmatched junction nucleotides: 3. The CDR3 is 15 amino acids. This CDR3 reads CAWSVAGGHTDTQYF. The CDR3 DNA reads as TGTGCCTGGAGTGTAGCGGGAGGACACACAGATACGCAGTATTTT.

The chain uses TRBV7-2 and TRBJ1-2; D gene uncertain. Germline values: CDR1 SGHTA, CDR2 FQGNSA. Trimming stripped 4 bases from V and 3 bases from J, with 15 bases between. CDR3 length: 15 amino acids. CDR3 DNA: TGTGCCAGCAGCTGGTCGCGGGTAGGCGACTATGGCTACACCTTC. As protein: CASSWSRVGDYGYTF.